One and the same sample provided the 11 T cell receptor beta chains below, sequenced in a study of blood T cells in healthy people across ages. A second about 7 to 11 cycle PCR used barcoded and J-beta primers. From the 5' RACE reads, TCRdb called clonotypes with MiXCR, one entry per CDR3 protein. Of roughly 1 million distinct CDR3 sequences listed, less than 25% were seen once; the top ten hold around 0.75%. The data were also submitted as part of a second study, on T cells of mothers and their children.

Sequencing was performed on blood. These receptors all come from a girl aged 2 to 10 in good health.

This clonotype showed up just a few times. V is TRBV7-2 and J is TRBJ2-7, with 7 bases identical to TRBD2. With 3 bases clipped from V and 3 bases from J, the junction kept 2 bases outside the gene matches. From germline, CDR1 is SGHTA and CDR2 FQGNSA. The CDR3 covers 13 residues. The CDR3 DNA is TGTGCCAGCAGCTTCGTAGCGGGCTACGAGCAGTACTTC. Its protein product is CASSFVAGYEQYF.

The chain carries TRBV5-1 and TRBJ2-4; 7 bases are shared with TRBD1. This CDR3 is built from 13 residues. The J segment lost 10 bases and the V segment lost 4 bases, leaving 8 bases of the junction unmatched. Germline V gives CDR1 SGHRS, CDR2 YFSETQ. The CDR3 coding sequence is TGCGCCAGCAGCCTCGGGACAGCCAATATTCAGTACTTC. This translates into CASSLGTANIQYF.

This clonotype came up a few times. The chain couples TRBV5-1 to TRBJ2-7, with 8 positions matching TRBD1. Germline values: CDR1 SGHRS, CDR2 YFSETQ. V lost 4 bases to trimming and J lost 2 bases; unmatched junction nucleotides: 11. The CDR3 covers 16 residues. This chain's CDR3 is CASSRWAGQVAYEQYF. The CDR3 bases are TGCGCCAGCAGCCGTTGGGCGGGACAGGTAGCCTACGAGCAGTACTTC.

A few counts support this clonotype. This chain links TRBV4-1 with TRBJ1-2, with D possibly being TRBD1 (5 bases). Trimming removed 1 base at V and 6 bases at J, with 12 bases between. This CDR3 region has 14 residues. The germline CDR1 and CDR2 sequences are MGHRA and YSYEKL. CDR3: CASSQVSGADGYTF. CDR3 in DNA: TGCGCCAGCAGCCAAGTTTCTGGGGCCGATGGCTACACCTTC.

V is TRBV6-1 and J is TRBJ2-4, with D perhaps matching TRBD1 (5 bases). V was pared by 5 bases and J by 5 bases, with 16 bases between. CDR1 and CDR2 (germline): MNHNS, SASEGT. CDR3 length equals 15 residues. The CDR3 is CASSRQGITENIQYF. For the CDR3, the DNA is TGTGCCAGCAGTCGGCAGGGCATTACTGAAAACATTCAGTACTTC.

This clonotype was seen a handful of times. V usage is TRBV10-3 and J usage is TRBJ2-5; 9 nucleotides match TRBD2. The J segment lost 2 bases and the V segment lost 1 base, leaving 8 bases of the junction unmatched. The CDR3 is 17 residues long. Germline V gene data show CDR1 as ENHRY and CDR2 as SYGVKD. The CDR3 nucleotides are TGTGCCATCAGTGAGTATGGACTAGCGAACGAACAAGAGACCCAGTACTTC. Translation: CAISEYGLANEQETQYF.

This rearrangement joins TRBV25-1 to TRBJ2-5; 9 nucleotides line up with TRBD2. Near its end, the DNA agrees better with TRBJ2-1, so the J call may be wrong. The germline CDR1 and CDR2 sequences are MGHDK and SYGVNS. The CDR3 covers 18 residues. The CDR3 DNA reads TGTGCCAGCTGGTCCTCATTTATAGCGGGGGAGGGGGCCAATGAGCAGTTCTTC. Amino acid sequence: CASWSSFIAGEGANEQFF.

There are a few counts of this clonotype. V usage is TRBV7-8 and J usage is TRBJ2-4; D is uncertain. There are 17 residues in the CDR3. Trimming cost V 5 bases and J 7 bases, with 24 bases left between them. Germline-derived CDR1 and CDR2 are SGHVS and FQNEAQ. CDR3 DNA sequence: TGTGCCAGCAGCCGACTGGATAGCCTTATCTCGACCAACATTCAGTACTTC. This translates into CASSRLDSLISTNIQYF. Variable domain in full (rest from reference TRBV7-8 and TRBJ2-4): GAGVSQSPRYKVAKRGQDVALRCDPISGHVSLFWYQQALGQGPEFLTYFQNEAQLDKSGLPSDRFFAERPEGSVSTLKIQRTQQEDSAVYLCASSRLDSLISTNIQYFGAGTRLSVL.

In this sample, this clonotype turned up a few times. The chain links TRBV15 to TRBJ2-1; TRBD2 matches 11 bases. CDR3 length equals 15 residues. Germline CDR1 LNHNV, CDR2 YYDKDF (reference sequence). The ends lost 2 bases at V and 6 bases at J; junction bases unmatched: 3. The CDR3 DNA reads TGTGCCACCAGCAGACGTAGCGGGGGGGCCAATGAGCAGTTCTTC. Translation: CATSRRSGGANEQFF.

This clonotype turned up a few times. DNA for the CDR3: TGCGCCAGCAGCTTGGCCCAACCGCCTCAAGAGACCCAGTACTTC. Its protein product is CASSLAQPPQETQYF. V and J are TRBV5-1 and TRBJ2-5; D is unclear. Germline assignment: CDR1 SGHRS and CDR2 YFSETQ. The CDR3 spans 15 residues. Trimming shortened V by 0 bases and J by 2 bases, and 11 bases separated the two germline ends.

Only a few counts were recorded for this clonotype. The chain links TRBV5-6 to TRBJ2-7; 8 positions match TRBD1. CDR3 length equals 16 residues. V lost 3 bases, J lost 0 bases, and 8 bases stayed unmatched. Germline V gene lookup returns CDR1 SGHDT and CDR2 YYEEEE. CDR3 sequence reads: CASSYGDRLSSYEQYF. DNA for the CDR3: TGTGCCAGCAGCTATGGGGACAGGCTGAGCTCCTACGAGCAGTACTTC. The whole variable domain, filled in from reference TRBV5-6 and TRBJ2-7, reads DAGVTQSPTHLIKTRGQQVTLRCSPKSGHDTVSWYQQALGQGPQFIFQYYEEEERQRGNFPDRFSGHQFPNYSSELNVNALLLGDSALYLCASSYGDRLSSYEQYFGPGTRLTVT.